This TCR beta chain was sequenced during a study of blood T cell repertoires in COVID-19. Background on the study: The study drew acute and convalescent COVID-19 samples from the United States, Italy and Spain. T cells, B-cell-depleted T cells, or PBMCs provided the cDNA or gDNA that served as material.

In the study's own analysis: By means of reference gene primer amplification, nucleated cell counts were estimated. This table comes from immunoSEQ multiplex PCR, and its TCRdb copy is limited to in-frame clones, with some not included. The DNA gave D and trimming, while V, J and clone size come from that table. Of some 180,000 clones in the sample, more than 75% are singletons; the top ten hold around 7.9%. The receptor was derived from a woman aged 50 to 65 with active or convalescent COVID-19. Sequences were obtained from peripheral blood.

The CDR3 DNA is TGTGCCAGCAGCTTAACGGGGACAGGGGGGGAGCAGTACTTC. It encodes CASSLTGTGGEQYF. The rearrangement uses TRBV7-2 and TRBJ2-7; 11 bases are shared with TRBD1. V lost 2 bases, J lost 7 bases, and 4 bases stayed unmatched. CDR3 length: 14 amino acids. Germline assignment: CDR1 SGHTA and CDR2 FQGNSA.